The following is a T cell receptor beta chain sequence with its context. The antigen is not known. The source of the sample is a study of CD8 T cells in ankylosing spondylitis. TCRdb analysed the 5' RACE reads with MiXCR anew, one entry per CDR3 protein. The sample has 100,000 to 150,000 distinct CDR3 sequences, 9.3% seen once. Study-level findings and limits: Certain motif variants had earlier been reported in reactive arthritis synovial fluid and blood.

In germline, CDR1 is WNHNN, CDR2 SYGVQD (reference sequence). The length of the CDR3 is 17 residues. V lost 0 bases and J 8 bases, leaving 22 bases between the germline ends. What was sequenced was blood, either unsorted or a sorted T cell fraction (not recorded which). The source is a male donor with ankylosing spondylitis or in good health (not recorded which). J is TRBJ1-1 and V is TRBV10-1, with TRBD1 as a possible D gene (5 bases). CDR3 sequence reads: CASSESTPRDRRSEAFF. CDR3 DNA sequence: TGCGCCAGCAGTGAGTCGACACCCCGGGACCGAAGATCCGAAGCTTTCTTT.